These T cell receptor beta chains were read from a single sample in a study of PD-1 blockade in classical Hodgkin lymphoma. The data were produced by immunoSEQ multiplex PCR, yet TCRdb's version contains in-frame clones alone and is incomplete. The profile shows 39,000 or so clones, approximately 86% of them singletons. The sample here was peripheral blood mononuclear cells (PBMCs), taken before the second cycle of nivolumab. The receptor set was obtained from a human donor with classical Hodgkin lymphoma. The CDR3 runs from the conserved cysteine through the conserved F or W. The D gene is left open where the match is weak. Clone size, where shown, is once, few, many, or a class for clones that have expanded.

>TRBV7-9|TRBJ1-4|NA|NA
CASSLNAREKLFF
TGTGCCAGCAGCTTAAACGCGCGTGAAAAACTGTTTTTT
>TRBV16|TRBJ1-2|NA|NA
CASSQQTMNGYTF
TGTGCCAGCAGCCAACAGACGATGAATGGCTACACCTTC
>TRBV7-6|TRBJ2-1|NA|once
CASSLVPAGGGEQFF
TGTGCCAGCAGCTTAGTTCCGGCAGGAGGAGGGGAGCAGTTCTTC
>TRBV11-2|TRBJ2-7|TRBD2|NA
CASSISGRGYEQYF
TGTGCCAGCAGCATTAGCGGGAGAGGCTACGAGCAGTACTTC
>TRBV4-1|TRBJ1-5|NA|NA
CASRLVDEGGSQPQHF
TGCGCCAGCAGACTCGTGGACGAGGGGGGCTCTCAGCCCCAGCATTTT
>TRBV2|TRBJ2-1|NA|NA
CASRSNPGPGAYNEQFF
TGTGCCAGCAGATCCAACCCGGGACCGGGAGCCTACAATGAGCAGTTCTTC
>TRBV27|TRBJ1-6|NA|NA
CASSLGKRSNSPLHF
TGTGCCAGCAGTTTGGGCAAAAGGTCTAATTCACCCCTCCACTTT
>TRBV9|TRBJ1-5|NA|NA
CASSLGVGKDQPQHF
TGTGCCAGCAGCCTAGGGGTAGGTAAAGATCAGCCCCAGCATTTT
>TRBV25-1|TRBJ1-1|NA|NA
CASIGRASVNTEAFF
TGTGCCAGCATCGGTAGGGCGTCTGTGAACACTGAAGCTTTCTTT
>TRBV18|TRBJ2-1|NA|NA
CASSRGPDSNEQFF
TGTGCCAGCTCACGGGGACCAGATTCCAATGAGCAGTTCTTC
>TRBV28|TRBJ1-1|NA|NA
CASSLIRRQGKNTEAFF
TGTGCCAGCAGTTTAATTCGACGGCAGGGGAAGAACACTGAAGCTTTCTTT